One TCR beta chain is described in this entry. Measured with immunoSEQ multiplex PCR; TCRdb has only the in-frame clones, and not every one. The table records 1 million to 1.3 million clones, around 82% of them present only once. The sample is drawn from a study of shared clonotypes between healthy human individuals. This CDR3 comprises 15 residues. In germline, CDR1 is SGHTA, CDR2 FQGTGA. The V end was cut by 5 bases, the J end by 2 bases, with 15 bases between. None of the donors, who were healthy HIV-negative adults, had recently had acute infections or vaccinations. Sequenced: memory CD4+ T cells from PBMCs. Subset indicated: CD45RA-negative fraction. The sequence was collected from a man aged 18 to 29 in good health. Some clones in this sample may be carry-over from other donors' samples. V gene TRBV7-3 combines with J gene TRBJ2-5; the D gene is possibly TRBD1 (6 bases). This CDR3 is CASSPTGQQQETQYF. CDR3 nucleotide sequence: TGTGCCAGCAGCCCGACGGGACAACAACAAGAGACCCAGTACTTC.